The 12 T cell receptor beta chains reported below all come from one sample, sequenced in a study of T cell repertoires in cytomegalovirus infection. TCRdb processed the reads anew with MiXCR; each CDR3 protein has one entry. The profile covers some 220,000 distinct CDR3 sequences, with about 12% appearing a single time and 1.6% taken by the ten largest. The sequencing sample was made of PBMCs. The receptors originated from a human donor in good health (CMV status not recorded). Some clones in this sample may be carry-over from other donors' samples.

The chain has TRBV19 and TRBJ1-3; D remains unclear. The germline CDR1 and CDR2 sequences are LNHDA and SQIVND (reference sequence). V shed 4 bases and J shed 0 bases, with 1 base lying between them. CDR3 length: 12 amino acids. In DNA, the CDR3 is TGTGCCAGTAGTAACTCTGGAAACACCATATATTTT. It encodes CASSNSGNTIYF.

This clonotype came up many times. The CDR3: CASSLRNRGRMNEQFF. Written as DNA, the CDR3 is TGTGCCAGCAGCTTGAGGAATAGGGGGCGGATGAATGAGCAGTTCTTC. The chain has TRBV11-2 and TRBJ2-1; TRBD1 aligns across 7 bases. The CDR3 is 16 amino acids. V was pared by 3 bases and J by 7 bases, with 12 bases of the junction left unmatched. Per the germline V gene, CDR1 is SGHAT and CDR2 is FQNNGV.

The table lists this clonotype with a few counts. This chain connects TRBV29-1 to TRBJ1-5; 9 bases align to TRBD1. Germline lookup yields CDR1 SQVTM and CDR2 ANQGSEA. The CDR3 loop spans 14 amino acids. V shed 7 bases, J shed 5 bases, and the junction held 9 bases outside the gene matches. DNA of the CDR3: TGCAGCGCCCGAGCGGACAGGGGCGATCAGCCCCAGCATTTT. Its protein product is CSARADRGDQPQHF.

This clonotype occurred a few times. The chain carries TRBV20-1 and TRBJ2-7; possible D gene TRBD2, 6 bases. The CDR3 has 15 residues. Trimming removed 4 bases from V and 6 bases from J, with 22 bases in between. CDR1 is DFQATT and CDR2 is SNEGSKA in the germline V gene (reference sequence). The chain's CDR3 is CSAKSSEGLGGEQYF. The CDR3 nucleotides read TGCAGTGCTAAGAGTAGTGAGGGGCTCGGGGGCGAGCAGTACTTC.

A note on this clonotype: This may stem from a read error, because a much larger clone lies one nucleotide away. This CDR3 is CASTASRMRDIQYF. In DNA, the CDR3 is TGTGCCAGTACGGCCTCCAGGATGAGAGACATTCAGTACTTC. V and J are TRBV19 and TRBJ2-4; D not resolved. Between the trimmed V and J ends, which lost 7 bases and 8 bases, there was a span of 18 bases. Germline CDR1 and CDR2: LNHDA and SQIVND (reference sequence). The CDR3 is 14 residues long.

Many counts were recorded for this clonotype. The chain combines TRBV12-5 with TRBJ2-5; D is perhaps TRBD2 (6 bases). Germline CDR1 and CDR2: LGHNT and FRNRAP. V was pared by 7 bases and J by 5 bases, with 14 bases between. The CDR3 runs 13 residues. As DNA, the CDR3 is TGTGCTAGTGTTGGGAAGGGACTGGAGACCCAGTACTTC. Translating gives CASVGKGLETQYF.

This clonotype has a single count. One base away lies a much larger clone, so this may be a sequencing read error. The rearrangement joins TRBV5-4 to TRBJ2-5; D perhaps matches TRBD2 (5 bases). CDR1 and CDR2 (germline): SGHNT, YYREEE (reference sequence). The CDR3 has 15 amino acids. CDR3 residues: CASILSGLPQETQYF. The CDR3 DNA follows: TGTGCCAGCATCTTGAGTGGACTCCCGCAAGAGACCCAGTACTTC.

This clonotype was found many times. The chain uses TRBV7-8 and TRBJ2-2, with TRBD1 identical over 7 bases. Trimming cost V 2 bases and J 2 bases; bases outside gene matches: 14. Germline-derived CDR1 and CDR2 are SGHVS and FQNEAQ. The CDR3 has 19 amino acids. The chain's CDR3 is CASSLPRSGAGGNTGELFF. CDR3 nucleotide sequence: TGTGCCAGCAGCTTACCCAGATCCGGGGCAGGGGGAAACACCGGGGAGCTGTTTTTT.

This clonotype was counted many times. The chain employs TRBV6-1 and TRBJ2-5; D uncertain. Germline CDR1 reads MNHNS; CDR2 reads SASEGT. CDR3 length: 15 residues. The V end was cut by 5 bases, the J end by 2 bases, with 15 bases between. The CDR3 nucleotides are TGTGCCAGCAGTACAGATAGGGTACCACAAGAGACCCAGTACTTC. Amino acid sequence: CASSTDRVPQETQYF.

This clonotype was observed at least ten times. CDR3 residues: CASSLKSGESGEQYF. CDR3 nucleotides: TGTGCCAGCAGCTTAAAGTCAGGAGAGTCTGGCGAGCAGTACTTC. The gene calls are TRBV7-2 and TRBJ2-7; D remains unclear. The CDR3 contains 15 residues. Looked up from germline, CDR1 is SGHTA and CDR2 is FQGNSA. V was trimmed by 2 bases and J by 6 bases, leaving 17 bases between them.

This clonotype was seen ten or more times. In DNA form, the CDR3 reads TGTGCCAGCAGCCGGCTCGCTGTGAACACTGAAGCTTTCTTT. Residues: CASSRLAVNTEAFF. This rearrangement joins TRBV7-8 to TRBJ1-1; D gene unclear. The CDR3 spans 14 residues. Germline V gene data show CDR1 as SGHVS and CDR2 as FQNEAQ. Trimming left V 5 bases short and J 0 bases short, with 10 bases between.

This clonotype was recorded at least ten times. The rearrangement joins TRBV5-5 to TRBJ1-3; D unresolved. V was trimmed by 1 base and J by 0 bases, leaving 5 bases between them. The CDR3 is 14 residues long. Germline lookup yields CDR1 SGHKS and CDR2 YYEKEE (reference sequence). CDR3 in amino acids: CASSLKDSGNTIYF. The CDR3 DNA reads TGTGCCAGCAGCTTGAAAGACTCTGGAAACACCATATATTTT.